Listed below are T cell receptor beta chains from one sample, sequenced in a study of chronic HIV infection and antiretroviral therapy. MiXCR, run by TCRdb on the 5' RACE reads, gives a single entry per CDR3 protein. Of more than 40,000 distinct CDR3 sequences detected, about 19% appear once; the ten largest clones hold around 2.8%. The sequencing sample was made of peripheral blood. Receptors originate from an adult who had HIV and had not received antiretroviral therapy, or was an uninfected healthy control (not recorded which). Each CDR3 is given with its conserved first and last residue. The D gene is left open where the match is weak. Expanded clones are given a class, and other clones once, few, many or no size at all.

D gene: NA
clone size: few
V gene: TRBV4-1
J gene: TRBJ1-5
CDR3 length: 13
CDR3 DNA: TGCGCCAGCAGCCAATTCAGAGGTCAGCCCCAGCATTTT
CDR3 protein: CASSQFRGQPQHF

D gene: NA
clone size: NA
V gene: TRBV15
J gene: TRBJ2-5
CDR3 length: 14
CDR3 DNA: TGTGCCACCAGCAGAGACCCAGGGGAAGAGACCCAGTACTTC
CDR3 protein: CATSRDPGEETQYF

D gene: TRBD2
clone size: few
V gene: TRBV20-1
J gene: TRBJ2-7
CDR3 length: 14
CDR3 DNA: TGCAGTGCTAGAGTACCGGGAGGGCCGGACGAGCAGTACTTC
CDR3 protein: CSARVPGGPDEQYF

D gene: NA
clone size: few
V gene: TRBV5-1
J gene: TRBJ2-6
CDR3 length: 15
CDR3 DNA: TGCGCCAGCAGCTTGACAAGCTCTGGGGCCAACGTCCTGACTTTC
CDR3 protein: CASSLTSSGANVLTF

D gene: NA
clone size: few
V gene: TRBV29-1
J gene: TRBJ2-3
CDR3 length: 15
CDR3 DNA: TGCAGCGTTGCCTACGGGGGACAGACGACAGATACGCAGTATTTT
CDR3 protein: CSVAYGGQTTDTQYF

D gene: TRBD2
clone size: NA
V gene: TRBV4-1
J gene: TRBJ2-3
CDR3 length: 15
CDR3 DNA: TGCGCCAGCAGCTTCCGGGACTACGACACAGATACGCAGTATTTT
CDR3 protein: CASSFRDYDTDTQYF

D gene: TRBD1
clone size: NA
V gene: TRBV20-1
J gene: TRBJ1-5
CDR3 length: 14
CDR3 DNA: TGCAGTGCTAGATTTGACAGGGGTCAGGGGCCCCAGCATTTT
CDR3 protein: CSARFDRGQGPQHF

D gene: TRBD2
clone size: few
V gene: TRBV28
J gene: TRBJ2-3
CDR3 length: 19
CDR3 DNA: TGTGCCAGCAGTCCAACTAGCGACTTCCTACCCCCAGCAGAGGATACGCAGTATTTT
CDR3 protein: CASSPTSDFLPPAEDTQYF

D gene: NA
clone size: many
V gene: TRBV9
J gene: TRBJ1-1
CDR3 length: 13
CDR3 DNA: TGTGCCAGCAGCGTAGCGCTGAACACTGAAGCTTTCTTT
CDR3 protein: CASSVALNTEAFF

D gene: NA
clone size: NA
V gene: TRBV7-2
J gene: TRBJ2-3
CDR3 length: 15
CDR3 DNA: TGTGCCAGCAGCTCTGTCAGCGGCTCTGGAGATACGCAGTATTTT
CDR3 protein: CASSSVSGSGDTQYF

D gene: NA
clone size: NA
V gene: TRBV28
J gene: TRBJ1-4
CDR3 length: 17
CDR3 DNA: TGTGCCAGCAAAACATATCGGAGGGGACGGATGAATGAAAAACTGTTTTTT
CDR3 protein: CASKTYRRGRMNEKLFF

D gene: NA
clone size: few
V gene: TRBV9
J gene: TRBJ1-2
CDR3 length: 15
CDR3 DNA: TGTGCCAGCAGCGCCTCAGACAGGCCCCTCTATGGCTACACCTTC
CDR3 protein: CASSASDRPLYGYTF

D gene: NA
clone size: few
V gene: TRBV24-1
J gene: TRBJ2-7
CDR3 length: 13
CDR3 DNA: TGTGCCACCAGTGATTGGCGGACCTACGAGCAGTACTTC
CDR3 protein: CATSDWRTYEQYF

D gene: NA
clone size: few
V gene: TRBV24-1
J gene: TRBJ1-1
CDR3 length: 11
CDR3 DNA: TGTGCCACCTCGAGGGGGGGTTACGCTTTCTTT
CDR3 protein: CATSRGGYAFF

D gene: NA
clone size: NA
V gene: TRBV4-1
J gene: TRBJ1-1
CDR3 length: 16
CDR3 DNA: TGCGCCAGCATCCCATCAGAGCGCTTGAAAAACACTGAAGCTTTCTTT
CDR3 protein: CASIPSERLKNTEAFF

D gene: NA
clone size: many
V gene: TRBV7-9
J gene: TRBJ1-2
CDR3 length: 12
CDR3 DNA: TGTGCCAGCAGCTTTCCTCTATACGGCTACACCTTC
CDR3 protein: CASSFPLYGYTF

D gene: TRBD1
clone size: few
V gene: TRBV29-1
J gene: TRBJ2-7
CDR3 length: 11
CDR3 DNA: TGCAGCGTCGGACAGGGGAGTGAGCAGTACTTC
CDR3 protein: CSVGQGSEQYF

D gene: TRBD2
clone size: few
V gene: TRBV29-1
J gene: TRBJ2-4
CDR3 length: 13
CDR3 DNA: TGCAGCGTTGAATGGGTTGGGGGGGACATTCAGTACTTC
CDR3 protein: CSVEWVGGDIQYF

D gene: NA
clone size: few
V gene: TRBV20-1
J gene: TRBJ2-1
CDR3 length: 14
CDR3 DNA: TGCAGTGCTGCCGGAGGGTCTAGGTACGATGAGCAGTTCTTC
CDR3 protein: CSAAGGSRYDEQFF

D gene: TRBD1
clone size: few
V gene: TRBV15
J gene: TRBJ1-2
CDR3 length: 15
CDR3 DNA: TGTGCCACCAGCGTCGGGACAGGGGGAGGCTATGGCTACACCTTC
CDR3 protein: CATSVGTGGGYGYTF

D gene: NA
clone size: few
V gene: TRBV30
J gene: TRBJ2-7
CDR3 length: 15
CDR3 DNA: TGTGCCTGGAGGGGGGGGCGGGGCTCCCACTACGAGCAGTACTTC
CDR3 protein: CAWRGGRGSHYEQYF

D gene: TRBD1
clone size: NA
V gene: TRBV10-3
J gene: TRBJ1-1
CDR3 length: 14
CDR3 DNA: TGTGCCATCAGTGAACAGGGGAGTCGGACTGAAGCTTTCTTT
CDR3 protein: CAISEQGSRTEAFF

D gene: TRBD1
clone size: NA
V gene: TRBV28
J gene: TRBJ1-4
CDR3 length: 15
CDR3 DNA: TGTGCCAGCAACCTAAACAGGGGGCCAAGTGAAAAACTGTTTTTT
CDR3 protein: CASNLNRGPSEKLFF

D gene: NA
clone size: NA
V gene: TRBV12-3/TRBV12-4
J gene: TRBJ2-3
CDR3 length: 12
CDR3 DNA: TGTGCCAGCAGTTTCGACGGAGATACGCAGTATTTT
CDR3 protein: CASSFDGDTQYF

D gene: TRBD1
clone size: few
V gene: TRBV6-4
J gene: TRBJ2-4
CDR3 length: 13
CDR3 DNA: TGTGCCAGCAGTGAAAACAGGGGGGACATTCAGTACTTC
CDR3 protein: CASSENRGDIQYF

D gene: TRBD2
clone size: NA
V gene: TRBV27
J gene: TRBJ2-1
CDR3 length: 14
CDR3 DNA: TGTGCCAGCAGTCCAAGGACTAGTCACGATGAGCAGTTCTTC
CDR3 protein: CASSPRTSHDEQFF

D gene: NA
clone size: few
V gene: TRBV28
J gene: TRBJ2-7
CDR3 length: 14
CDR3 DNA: TGTGCCAGCAGTCCCTACCGGGTGAACTACGAGCAGTACTTC
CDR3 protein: CASSPYRVNYEQYF

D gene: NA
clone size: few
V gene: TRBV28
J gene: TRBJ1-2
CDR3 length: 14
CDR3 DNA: TGTGCCAGCAGCCCACGACAGTCCCACTATGGCTACACCTTC
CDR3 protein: CASSPRQSHYGYTF

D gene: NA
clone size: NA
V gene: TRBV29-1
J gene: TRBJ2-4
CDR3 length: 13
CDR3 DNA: TGCAGCGTTATAAGGGGAGCCAAAAACATTCAGTACTTC
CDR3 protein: CSVIRGAKNIQYF

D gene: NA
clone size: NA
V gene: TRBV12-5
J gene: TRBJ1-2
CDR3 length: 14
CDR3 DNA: TGTGCTAGTGGCCCTGCAGACTCTCGCTTAGGCTACACCTTC
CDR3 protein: CASGPADSRLGYTF

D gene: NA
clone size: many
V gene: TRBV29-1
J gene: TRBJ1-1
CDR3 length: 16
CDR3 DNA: TGCAGCGTTGTATTGCGGACCAGGCCAGGGAACACTGAAGCTTTCTTT
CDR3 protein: CSVVLRTRPGNTEAFF

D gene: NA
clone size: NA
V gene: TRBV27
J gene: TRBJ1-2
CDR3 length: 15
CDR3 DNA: TGTGCCAGCGGTAAAACCGGGACTGAACTCTATGGCTACACCTTC
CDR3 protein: CASGKTGTELYGYTF

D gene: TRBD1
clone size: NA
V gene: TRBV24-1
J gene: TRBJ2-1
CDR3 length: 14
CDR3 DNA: TGTGCCACCAGTGATCTTGACAGGGGGCAAGAGCAGTTCTTC
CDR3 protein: CATSDLDRGQEQFF

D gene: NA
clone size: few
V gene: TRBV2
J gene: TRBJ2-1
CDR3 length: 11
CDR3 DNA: TGTGCCAGCAGTTTCCGGGACTCCCGGTTCTTC
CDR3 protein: CASSFRDSRFF

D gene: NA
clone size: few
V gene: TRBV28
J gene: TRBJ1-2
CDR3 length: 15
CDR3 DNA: TGTGCCAGCAGTTCCTTTGGGGGCAGAAGTAATGGCTACACCTTC
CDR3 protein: CASSSFGGRSNGYTF

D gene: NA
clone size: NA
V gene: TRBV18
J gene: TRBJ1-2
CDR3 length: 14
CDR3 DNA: TGTGCCAGCTCACCCCTGGGGGACGCGGGCGGCTACACCTTC
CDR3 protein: CASSPLGDAGGYTF

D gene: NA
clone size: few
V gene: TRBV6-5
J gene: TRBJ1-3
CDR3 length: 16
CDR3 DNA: TGTGCCAGCAGCCCGGTCCAGGACCACTCTGGAAACACCATATATTTT
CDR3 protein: CASSPVQDHSGNTIYF

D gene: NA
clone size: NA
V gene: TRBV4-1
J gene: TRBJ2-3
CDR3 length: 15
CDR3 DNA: TGCGCCAGCAGCTCTCAACTAGCTGCGACAGATACGCAGTATTTT
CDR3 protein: CASSSQLAATDTQYF

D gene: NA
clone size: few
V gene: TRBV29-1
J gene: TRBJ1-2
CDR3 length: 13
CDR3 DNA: TGCAGCGTTGACCATGGACGGGAACATGGCTACACCTTC
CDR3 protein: CSVDHGREHGYTF

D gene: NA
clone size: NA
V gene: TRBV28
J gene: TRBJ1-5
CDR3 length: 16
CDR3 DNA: TGTGCCAGCAGTTTAGGGCAGGGAGAGTTGAAGCAGCCCCAGCATTTT
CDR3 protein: CASSLGQGELKQPQHF

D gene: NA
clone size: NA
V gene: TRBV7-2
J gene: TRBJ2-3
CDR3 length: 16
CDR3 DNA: TGTGCCAGCAGCTTATGGGGCCCTGCTAGCACAGATACGCAGTATTTT
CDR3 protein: CASSLWGPASTDTQYF

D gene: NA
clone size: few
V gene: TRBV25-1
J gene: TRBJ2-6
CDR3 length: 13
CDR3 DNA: TGTGCCAGTCAGCGCTCTGGGGCCAACGTCCTGACTTTC
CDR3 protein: CASQRSGANVLTF

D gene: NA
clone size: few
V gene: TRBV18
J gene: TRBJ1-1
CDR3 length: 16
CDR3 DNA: TGTGCCAGCTCACCTGTGATAACAGCCTCCAACACTGAAGCTTTCTTT
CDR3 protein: CASSPVITASNTEAFF

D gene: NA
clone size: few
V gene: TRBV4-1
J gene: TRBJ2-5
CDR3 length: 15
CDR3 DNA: TGCGCCAGCAGCCAGCCCCGGGACCCACAAGAGACCCAGTACTTC
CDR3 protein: CASSQPRDPQETQYF

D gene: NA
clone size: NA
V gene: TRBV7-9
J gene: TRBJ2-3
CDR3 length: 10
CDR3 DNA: TGTGCCAGCAGCTTAGATACGCAGTATTTT
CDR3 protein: CASSLDTQYF

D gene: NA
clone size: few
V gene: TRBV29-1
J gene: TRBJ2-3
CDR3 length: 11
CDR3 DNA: TGCAGCGTTGATCGGGGGGATACGCAGTATTTT
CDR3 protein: CSVDRGDTQYF

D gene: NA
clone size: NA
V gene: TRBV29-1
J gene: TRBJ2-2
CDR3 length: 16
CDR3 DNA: TGCAGCGTTGATAGCTACGGATTAGGATTTACCGGGGAGCTGTTTTTT
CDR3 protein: CSVDSYGLGFTGELFF

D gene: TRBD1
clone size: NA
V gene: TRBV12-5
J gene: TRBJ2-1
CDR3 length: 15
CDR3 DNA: TGTGCTAGTGACCCCGGGCAGGGGGACAACAATGAGCAGTTCTTC
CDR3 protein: CASDPGQGDNNEQFF

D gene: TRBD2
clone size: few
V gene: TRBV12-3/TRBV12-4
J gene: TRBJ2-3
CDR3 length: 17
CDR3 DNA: TGTGCCAGCAGTTTATCAACCCGTAGCGGGGGGGCGGGTACGCAGTATTTT
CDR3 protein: CASSLSTRSGGAGTQYF

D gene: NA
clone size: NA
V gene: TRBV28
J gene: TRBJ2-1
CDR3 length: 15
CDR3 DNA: TGTGCCAGCAGTTTTGGAGGGGCAGGGGTCAATGAGCAGTTCTTC
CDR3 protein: CASSFGGAGVNEQFF

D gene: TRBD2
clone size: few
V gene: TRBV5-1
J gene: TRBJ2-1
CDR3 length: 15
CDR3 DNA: TGCGCCAGCAGCTTGGTCCCGGGGAGGGACAATGAGCAGTTCTTC
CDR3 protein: CASSLVPGRDNEQFF

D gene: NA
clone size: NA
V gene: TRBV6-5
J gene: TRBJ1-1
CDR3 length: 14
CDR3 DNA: TGTGCCAGCAGTTACGGGGGCTTTGGCACTGAAGCTTTCTTT
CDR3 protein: CASSYGGFGTEAFF

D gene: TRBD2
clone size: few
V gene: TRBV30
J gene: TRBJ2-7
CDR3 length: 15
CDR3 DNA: TGTGCCTGGAACCAGAGACTAGCGGGGGACTACGAGCAGTACTTC
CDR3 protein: CAWNQRLAGDYEQYF

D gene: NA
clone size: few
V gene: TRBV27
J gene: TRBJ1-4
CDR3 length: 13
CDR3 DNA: TGTGCCAGCAGTTTATCGTGGGGAGAAAAACTGTTTTTT
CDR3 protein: CASSLSWGEKLFF

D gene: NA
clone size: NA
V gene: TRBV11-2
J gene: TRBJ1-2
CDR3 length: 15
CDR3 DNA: TGTGCCAGCAGCTCCGGGACCCCAAGCTGGTATGGCTACACCTTC
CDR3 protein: CASSSGTPSWYGYTF

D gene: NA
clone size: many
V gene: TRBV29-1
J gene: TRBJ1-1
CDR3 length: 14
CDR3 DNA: TGCAGCGTAGTAAAAGGAGGGGGAGGCACTGAAGCTTTCTTT
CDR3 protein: CSVVKGGGGTEAFF

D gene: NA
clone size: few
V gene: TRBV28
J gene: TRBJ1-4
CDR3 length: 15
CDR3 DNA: TGTGCCAGCAGTTCGAGGGACGGCCAGTCTGAAAAACTGTTTTTT
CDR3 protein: CASSSRDGQSEKLFF

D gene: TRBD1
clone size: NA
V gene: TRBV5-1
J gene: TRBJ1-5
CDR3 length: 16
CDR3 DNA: TGCGCCAGCAGCCGCGAACCGACAGGGGGCGAGTGGCCCCAGCATTTT
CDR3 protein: CASSREPTGGEWPQHF

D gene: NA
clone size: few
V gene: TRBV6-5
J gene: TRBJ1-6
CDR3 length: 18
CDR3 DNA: TGTGCCAGCAGTTACGGTCTTCTGAGGAGGGGCGCCAATTCACCCCTCCACTTT
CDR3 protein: CASSYGLLRRGANSPLHF

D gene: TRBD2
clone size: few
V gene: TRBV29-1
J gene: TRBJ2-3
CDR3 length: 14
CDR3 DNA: TGCAGCGTTTTCAGCGGGAGGGAAAGGGATACGCAGTATTTT
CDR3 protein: CSVFSGRERDTQYF